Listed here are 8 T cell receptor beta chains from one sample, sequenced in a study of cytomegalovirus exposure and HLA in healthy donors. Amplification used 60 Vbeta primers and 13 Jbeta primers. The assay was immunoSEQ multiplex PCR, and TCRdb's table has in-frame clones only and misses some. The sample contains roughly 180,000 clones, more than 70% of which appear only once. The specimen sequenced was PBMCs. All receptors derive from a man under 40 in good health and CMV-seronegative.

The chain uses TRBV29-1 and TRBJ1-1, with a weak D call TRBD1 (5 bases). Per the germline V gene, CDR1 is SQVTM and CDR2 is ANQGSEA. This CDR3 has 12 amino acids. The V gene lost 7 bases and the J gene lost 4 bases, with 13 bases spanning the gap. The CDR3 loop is CSARQGSTEAFF. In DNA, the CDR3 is TGCAGCGCCCGCCAGGGCTCCACTGAAGCTTTCTTT. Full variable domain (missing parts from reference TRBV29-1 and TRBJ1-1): SAVISQKPSRDICQRGTSLTIQCQVDSQVTMMFWYRQQPGQSLTLIATANQGSEATYESGFVIDKFPISRPNLTFSTLTVSNMSPEDSSIYLCSARQGSTEAFFGQGTRLTVV.

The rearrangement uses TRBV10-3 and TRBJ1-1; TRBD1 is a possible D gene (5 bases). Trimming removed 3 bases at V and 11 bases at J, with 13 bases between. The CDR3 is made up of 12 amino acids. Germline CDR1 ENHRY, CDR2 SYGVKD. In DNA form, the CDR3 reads TGTGCCATCAGTGAAAGGGACTCGGCCGCTTTCTTT. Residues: CAISERDSAAFF.

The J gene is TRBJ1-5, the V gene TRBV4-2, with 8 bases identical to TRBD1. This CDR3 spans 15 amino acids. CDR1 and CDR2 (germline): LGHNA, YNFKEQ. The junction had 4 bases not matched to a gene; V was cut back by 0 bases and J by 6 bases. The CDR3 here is CASSQETTGGQPQHF. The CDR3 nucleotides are TGTGCCAGCAGCCAAGAAACCACAGGGGGTCAGCCCCAGCATTTT.

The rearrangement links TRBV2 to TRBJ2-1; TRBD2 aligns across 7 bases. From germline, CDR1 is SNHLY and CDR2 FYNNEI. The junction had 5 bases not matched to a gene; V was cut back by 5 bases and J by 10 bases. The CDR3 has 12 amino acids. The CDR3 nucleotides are TGTGCCAGCAGTCTGACTAGCCCCGAGCAGTTCTTC. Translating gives CASSLTSPEQFF.

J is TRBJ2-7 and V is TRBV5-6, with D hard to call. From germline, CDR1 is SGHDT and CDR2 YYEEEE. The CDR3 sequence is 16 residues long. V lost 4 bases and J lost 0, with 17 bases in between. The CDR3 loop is CASSQEYFADSYEQYF. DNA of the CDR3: TGTGCCAGCAGCCAAGAGTACTTTGCGGACTCCTACGAGCAGTACTTC.

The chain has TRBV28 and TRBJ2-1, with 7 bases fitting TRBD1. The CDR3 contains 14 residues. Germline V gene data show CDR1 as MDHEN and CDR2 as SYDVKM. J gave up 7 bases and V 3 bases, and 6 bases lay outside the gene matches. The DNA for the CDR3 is TGTGCCAGCAGTTTTAACAGGGGAAAGAATGAGCAGTTCTTC. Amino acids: CASSFNRGKNEQFF.

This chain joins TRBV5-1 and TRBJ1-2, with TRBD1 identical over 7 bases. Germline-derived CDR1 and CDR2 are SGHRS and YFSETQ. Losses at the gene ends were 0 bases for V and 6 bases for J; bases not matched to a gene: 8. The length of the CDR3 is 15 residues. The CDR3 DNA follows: TGCGCCAGCAGCTTGGCCCATGGGGGGACAGATGGCTACACCTTC. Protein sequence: CASSLAHGGTDGYTF.

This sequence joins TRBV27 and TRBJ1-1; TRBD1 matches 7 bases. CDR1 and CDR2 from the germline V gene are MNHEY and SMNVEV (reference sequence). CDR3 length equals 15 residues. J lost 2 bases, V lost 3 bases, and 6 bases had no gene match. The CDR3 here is CASSLVGGGNTEAFF. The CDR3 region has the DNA TGTGCCAGCAGTTTGGTTGGAGGGGGCAACACTGAAGCTTTCTTT.